This TCR beta chain is from a study of neurological immune-mediated disorders. CDR3 length: 13 amino acids. Trimming removed 3 bases at V and 6 bases at J, with 12 bases between. The germline V gene encodes CDR1 DFQATT and CDR2 SNEGSKA (reference sequence). Ten or more counts support this clonotype. Its antigen is undetermined. The team produced cDNA through 5'RACE using 10-nucleotide random UMIs. Via MiXCR, TCRdb re-called the 5' RACE reads, giving one row per CDR3 protein. The sample holds about 89,000 distinct CDR3 sequences; around 2.6% are singletons and the top ten take about 1%. Notes on the study in general: Whereas HTLV-1-associated myelopathy showed the most TCR clonal expansion, multiple sclerosis showed the least, with levels below those of healthy controls.

The TCR comes from a woman aged 25 to 39 with multiple sclerosis. The sample taken for sequencing was PBMCs. The rearrangement joins TRBV20-1 to TRBJ2-1; maybe TRBD2 (6 bases). CDR3 in amino acids: CSASFGGGNEQFF. The CDR3 bases are TGCAGTGCTAGTTTCGGGGGAGGCAATGAGCAGTTCTTC.